The rows below give T cell receptor beta chains drawn from one sample of a study of OX40 agonist ivuxolimab in advanced cancers. Profiling relied on immunoSEQ multiplex PCR, and the TCRdb table lists in-frame clones only, not all of them. The sample lists about 72,000 clones, over 70% occurring once. Source: CD4+ or CD8+ T cells sorted from blood, taken in a trial of the OX40 agonist ivuxolimab. The origin of the receptors is an adult with an advanced solid tumor such as melanoma, head and neck, liver or kidney cancer. Both conserved end residues are part of each CDR3. Each record gives: J gene, D gene, clone size, V gene, CDR3 protein, CDR3 DNA. A D gene is named only where the DNA matches it firmly. For some rows the clone size is stated as once, few or many, or as a class when expanded; others skip it.

TRBJ2-7 | . | once | TRBV2 | CVSSGDSASYEQYF | TGTGTCAGCAGCGGAGACTCGGCCTCCTACGAGCAGTACTTC
TRBJ2-1 | TRBD2 | once | TRBV2 | CASSDRQRTSGGRSYNEQFF | TGTGCCAGCAGTGATCGACAAAGGACTAGCGGGGGGCGCTCCTACAATGAGCAGTTCTTC
TRBJ1-5 | . | once | TRBV4-1 | CASSQGGLMGNQPQHF | TGCGCCAGCAGCCAAGGAGGCCTTATGGGCAATCAGCCCCAGCATTTT
TRBJ2-7 | TRBD2 | . | TRBV28 | CASSSRASGTGGLRGYF | TGTGCCAGCAGTTCTAGAGCCTCTGGGACGGGAGGCCTACGAGGGTACTTC
TRBJ2-5 | . | . | TRBV7-2 | CASSVEGQETQYF | TGTGCCAGCAGCGTCGAAGGGCAAGAGACCCAGTACTTC
TRBJ1-1 | . | . | TRBV6-5 | CASSYMGDTEAFF | TGTGCCAGCAGTTATATGGGTGACACTGAAGCTTTCTTT
TRBJ2-7 | . | . | TRBV7-2 | CASSLDGTTPRYF | TGTGCCAGCAGCTTAGACGGGACAACCCCCAGGTACTTC
TRBJ2-5 | . | . | TRBV19 | CASSATPQGETQYF | TGTGCCAGTAGTGCGACCCCTCAGGGGGAGACCCAGTACTTC
TRBJ2-5 | . | once | TRBV27 | CASSGGLGETQYF | TGTGCCAGTAGTGGAGGACTTGGGGAGACCCAGTACTTC
TRBJ2-3 | . | . | TRBV29-1 | CSVAKGPDTQYF | TGCAGCGTTGCCAAGGGCCCAGATACGCAGTATTTT
TRBJ1-5 | . | few | TRBV30 | CAWSVRGGWDQPQHF | TGTGCCTGGAGTGTACGTGGGGGGTGGGATCAGCCCCAGCATTTT
TRBJ2-1 | . | . | TRBV6-1 | CASIFRPSGYNEQFF | TGTGCCAGCATTTTCCGACCGTCGGGCTACAATGAGCAGTTCTTC
TRBJ2-1 | TRBD2 | . | TRBV11-3 | CASSSSGSYNEQFF | TGTGCCAGCAGCTCTAGCGGGAGTTACAATGAGCAGTTCTTC
TRBJ1-1 | . | few | TRBV9 | CASSVGAGTEAFF | TGTGCCAGCAGCGTAGGGGCTGGAACTGAAGCTTTCTTT
TRBJ1-1 | . | . | TRBV11-3 | CASSLGWTDEAFF | TGTGCCAGCAGCCTTGGTTGGACAGATGAAGCTTTCTTT
TRBJ1-2 | TRBD1 | . | TRBV11-3 | CASRKRGQDHYGYTF | TGTGCCAGCAGGAAAAGAGGACAGGACCACTATGGCTACACCTTC
TRBJ1-5 | . | . | TRBV7-2 | CASSFRSPGEPQHF | TGTGCCAGCAGCTTTAGATCCCCGGGGGAGCCCCAGCATTTT
TRBJ2-1 | . | . | TRBV2 | CASRDMGSGNEQFF | TGTGCCAGCAGGGACATGGGGAGTGGGAATGAGCAGTTCTTC
TRBJ1-5 | TRBD1 | few | TRBV30 | CAWGLGQGANQPQHF | TGTGCCTGGGGCCTCGGACAGGGCGCAAATCAGCCCCAGCATTTT
TRBJ2-1 | . | . | TRBV29-1 | CSANSGTIPYNEQFF | TGCAGCGCTAATAGCGGTACCATTCCCTACAATGAGCAGTTCTTC
TRBJ2-7 | TRBD1 | many | TRBV7-9 | CASSLTGTAYEQYF | TGTGCCAGCAGCTTAACAGGGACAGCCTACGAGCAGTACTTC
TRBJ2-7 | . | . | TRBV4-2 | CASSQGTTSGEQYF | TGTGCCAGCAGCCAAGGGACTACGAGCGGCGAGCAGTACTTC
TRBJ1-1 | . | . | TRBV4-3 | CASSQDLLGRRNTEAFF | TGCGCCAGCAGCCAAGATCTTTTGGGGCGGAGGAACACTGAAGCTTTCTTT
TRBJ1-2 | . | once | TRBV9 | CASSARGVSYGYTF | TGTGCCAGCAGCGCCAGGGGTGTCAGCTATGGCTACACCTTC
TRBJ1-4 | . | . | TRBV21-1 | CASSKGPTANEKLFF | TGTGCCAGCAGCAAAGGTCCGACAGCTAATGAAAAACTGTTTTTT
TRBJ2-7 | . | . | TRBV6-5 | CASSAPGLPYEQYF | TGTGCCAGCAGTGCACCGGGACTTCCTTACGAGCAGTACTTC
TRBJ2-5 | . | . | TRBV10-3 | CAISGIQRQETQYF | TGTGCCATCAGTGGGATTCAGCGGCAAGAGACCCAGTACTTC
TRBJ1-1 | . | . | TRBV7-9 | CAGSLQGNTEAFF | TGTGCCGGCAGCTTGCAGGGGAACACTGAAGCTTTCTTT
TRBJ1-6 | . | . | TRBV7-2 | CASSLDARDRPLHF | TGTGCCAGCAGCTTAGACGCCCGGGACCGTCCTCTCCACTTT
TRBJ1-1 | TRBD1 | . | TRBV5-1 | CASSLSKGASTEAFF | TGCGCCAGCAGCTTGAGTAAGGGGGCGAGCACTGAAGCTTTCTTT
TRBJ2-2 | . | . | TRBV27 | CASSLRLWGRDTGELFF | TGTGCCAGCAGTTTAAGGTTGTGGGGTCGTGACACCGGGGAGCTGTTTTTT
TRBJ2-1 | . | . | TRBV5-1 | CASSLNTNNEQFF | TGCGCCAGCAGCTTGAACACTAACAATGAGCAGTTCTTC
TRBJ1-1 | . | . | TRBV13 | CASSSLTVNTEAFF | TGTGCCAGCAGCTCACTCACAGTGAACACTGAAGCTTTCTTT